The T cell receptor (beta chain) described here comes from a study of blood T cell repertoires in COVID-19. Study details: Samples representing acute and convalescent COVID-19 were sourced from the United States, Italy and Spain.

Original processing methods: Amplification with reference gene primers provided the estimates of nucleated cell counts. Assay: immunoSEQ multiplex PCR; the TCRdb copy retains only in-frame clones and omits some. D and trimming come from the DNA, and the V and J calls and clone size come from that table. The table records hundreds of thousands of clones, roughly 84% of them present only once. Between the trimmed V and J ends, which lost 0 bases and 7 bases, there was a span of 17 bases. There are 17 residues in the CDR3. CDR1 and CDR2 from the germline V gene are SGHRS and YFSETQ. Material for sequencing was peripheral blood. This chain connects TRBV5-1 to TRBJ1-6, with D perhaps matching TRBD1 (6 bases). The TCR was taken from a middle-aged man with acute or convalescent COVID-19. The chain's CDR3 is CASSLETGMTSNSPLHF. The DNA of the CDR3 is TGCGCCAGCAGCTTGGAGACAGGCATGACGTCGAATTCACCCCTCCACTTT.